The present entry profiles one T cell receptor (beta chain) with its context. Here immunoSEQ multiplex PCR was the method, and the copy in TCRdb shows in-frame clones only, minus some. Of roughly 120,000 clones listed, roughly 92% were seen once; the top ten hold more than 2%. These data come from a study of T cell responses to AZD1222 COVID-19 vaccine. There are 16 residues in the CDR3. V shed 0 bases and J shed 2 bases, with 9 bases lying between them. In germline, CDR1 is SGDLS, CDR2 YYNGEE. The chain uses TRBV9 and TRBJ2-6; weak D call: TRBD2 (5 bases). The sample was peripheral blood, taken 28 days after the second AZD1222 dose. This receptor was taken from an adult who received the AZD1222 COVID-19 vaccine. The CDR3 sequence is CASSVVGETGANVLTF. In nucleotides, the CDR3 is TGTGCCAGCAGCGTAGTCGGGGAAACTGGGGCCAACGTCCTGACTTTC.